These 22 T cell receptor beta chains came from one sample sequenced in a study of regulatory T cells in long-lasting Graves disease (TCRdb year 2021). Preparation of the library involved multiplex PCR. The sequencing machine was an Illumina HiSeq 4000. iRepertoire HTBI primers and Arm-PCR amplification of CDR3 regions were used to construct TCR beta libraries. TCRdb reanalyzed the raw reads on its own, using fastp at Q25 for trimming and MiXCR for clone calling, and kept in-frame beta chains. Each entry merges the rows of one CDR3 protein and shows their most common DNA and genes. The sample records fewer than 550,000 distinct CDR3 sequences, 15% to 20% of which are singletons. The top ten clonotypes cover roughly 25% of the sample. Taken with the paper, the label for time point translates to: newly diagnosed GD, antithyroid drugs for less than 3 months. For both TCR sequencing and RNA sequencing, RNA was extracted from PBMCs in TRIzol.

These data were likewise used in another study, on T cells in Graves' hyperthyroidism and ophthalmopathy.

Sequenced here: peripheral blood mononuclear cells (PBMCs), sampled at new diagnosis, from a patient treated with antithyroid drugs. These TCRs come from a woman aged 35 to 59 with Graves disease. Donor details come from another sample of the same person, matched by shared clones.

The V and J genes are TRBV6-5 and TRBJ2-1; D possibly corresponds to TRBD2 (6 bases). The V gene's germline CDR1 is MNHEY and CDR2 SVGAGI. Deletions cut 0 bases from V and 7 bases from J, with 16 bases between. The CDR3 has 16 residues. The CDR3 loop reads CASSYSGRGPRNEQFF. DNA for the CDR3: TGTGCCAGCAGTTACTCAGGGCGGGGCCCTAGGAATGAGCAGTTCTTC.

The chain combines TRBV6-2 or TRBV6-3 with TRBJ1-6, with no clear D. Trimming removed 1 base at V and 7 bases at J, with 11 bases between. Germline V gene lookup returns CDR1 MNHEY and CDR2 SVGEGT. The CDR3 has 15 residues. The CDR3 region has the DNA TGTGCCAGCAGTTACTGGTCCAGAAGAAATTCACCCCTCCACTTT. This sequence encodes CASSYWSRRNSPLHF.

This clonotype was detected ten times or more. This chain joins TRBV3-1 and TRBJ1-5, with unresolved D. Trimming removed 0 bases at V and 0 bases at J, with 6 bases between. The germline V gene has CDR1 LGHDT and CDR2 YNNKEL (reference sequence). This CDR3 is built from 15 residues. CDR3 coding DNA: TGTGCCAGCAGCCAAGATGGTATTAGCAATCAGCCCCAGCATTTT. Translated, it gives CASSQDGISNQPQHF.

The chain joins TRBV25-1 to TRBJ2-3; possibly TRBD2 for D (5 bases). The CDR3 extends over 12 amino acids. The V and J ends lost 10 bases and 3 bases respectively, with 11 bases between them. Germline assignment: CDR1 MGHDK and CDR2 SYGVNS. The CDR3 DNA reads as TGTGCCACGTCGACGGGGACAGATACGCAGTATTTT. Translated: CATSTGTDTQYF.

This clonotype was observed a few times. The V gene is TRBV19, the J gene TRBJ1-5; D gene unclear. Germline V lookup: CDR1 LNHDA, CDR2 SQIVND (reference sequence). The CDR3 consists of 18 residues. V shed 4 bases and J shed 0 bases, with 19 bases lying between them. DNA of the CDR3: TGTGCCAGTAGTAACCCCTATGAGGACGCCTATAGCAATCAGCCCCAGCATTTT. It specifies CASSNPYEDAYSNQPQHF.

The chain links TRBV29-1 to TRBJ1-4; D might be TRBD1 (6 bases). In germline, CDR1 is SQVTM, CDR2 ANQGSEA. V was cut by 7 bases and J by 10 bases, with 13 bases left in between. CDR3 length equals 11 residues. The CDR3 here is CSAEQGIKLFF. In nucleotides, the CDR3 is TGCAGCGCAGAACAGGGAATAAAACTGTTTTTT.

This clonotype was picked up many times. J is TRBJ2-1 and V is TRBV28; the D gene could be TRBD1 or TRBD2 (5 bases each). CDR3 length: 16 amino acids. V lost 4 bases and J 4 bases, leaving 17 bases between the germline ends. From germline, CDR1 is MDHEN and CDR2 SYDVKM. CDR3 coding DNA: TGTGCCAGCAGTTGGGCACCGGGGCTAGAATACAATGAGCAGTTCTTC. Translated: CASSWAPGLEYNEQFF.

The chain recombines TRBV10-1 with TRBJ2-3; D remains ambiguous. Germline CDR1 is WNHNN and CDR2 is SYGVQD (reference sequence). The CDR3 consists of 14 residues. V dropped 0 bases and J dropped 4 bases, with 8 bases sitting between them. CDR3 protein: CASSESRSADTQYF. The CDR3 DNA sequence: TGCGCCAGCAGTGAGTCGAGGTCCGCAGATACGCAGTATTTT.

Note on this clonotype: A much larger clone lies one base from this, so it may be a read error. As the CDR3 is not closed by the conserved phenylalanine or tryptophan, this likely results from a read error. V gene TRBV18 combines with J gene TRBJ1-3; D is unclear. The CDR3 contains 14 residues. Germline CDR1 is KGHSH and CDR2 is LQKENI. The V end was cut by 2 bases, the J end by 4 bases, with 9 bases between. The CDR3 nucleotides read TGTGCCAGCTCACCAAAGACAAACGGAAACACCATATATCTT. It specifies CASSPKTNGNTIYL.

The gene calls are TRBV7-3 and TRBJ2-3, with 10 bases lining up with TRBD2. There are 14 residues in the CDR3. V dropped 5 bases and J dropped 6; count of bases not matched to a gene: 5. The germline V gene has CDR1 SGHTA and CDR2 FQGTGA. The CDR3 bases are TGTGCCAGCAGCCGGGGGACTAGCGTTGATACGCAGTATTTT. This sequence encodes CASSRGTSVDTQYF.

This clonotype was seen at least ten times. This chain joins TRBV5-1 and TRBJ2-3, with 7 positions matching TRBD2. The CDR3 has 14 amino acids. CDR1 and CDR2 (germline): SGHRS, YFSETQ. The V and J ends lost 0 bases and 5 bases, in that order; junction bases with no gene match: 3. CDR3 nucleotides: TGCGCCAGCAGCTTGGCCAGGGAGGGAGATACGCAGTATTTT. Translated, it gives CASSLAREGDTQYF. Complete variable domain (other parts from reference TRBV5-1 and TRBJ2-3): KAGVTQTPRYLIKTRGQQVTLSCSPISGHRSVSWYQQTPGQGLQFLFEYFSETQRNKGNFPGRFSGRQFSNSRSEMNVSTLELGDSALYLCASSLAREGDTQYFGPGTRLTVL.

This clonotype appeared many times. The chain joins TRBV30 to TRBJ1-1; D is possibly TRBD1 (6 bases). Trimming shortened V by 5 bases and J by 10 bases, and 23 bases separated the two germline ends. The CDR3 runs 14 residues. Looked up from germline, CDR1 is GTSNPN and CDR2 is SVGIG (reference sequence). CDR3 sequence: CAWDSRTAMRVAFF. The CDR3 bases are TGTGCCTGGGATAGTAGGACAGCGATGCGGGTAGCTTTCTTT.

The chain joins TRBV6-1 to TRBJ1-2; 7 nucleotides align to TRBD1. This CDR3 spans 13 amino acids. The junction had 8 bases not matched to a gene; V was cut back by 5 bases and J by 8 bases. Germline CDR1 MNHNS, CDR2 SASEGT. The CDR3 loop is CASSNTGARGYTF. The CDR3 DNA reads as TGTGCCAGCAGTAACACAGGGGCCCGGGGCTACACCTTC.

This clonotype was counted a few times. The chain couples TRBV6-2 or TRBV6-3 to TRBJ1-1; 8 positions agree with TRBD1. Germline V gene sequence: CDR1 MNHEY, CDR2 SVGEGT. The CDR3 extends over 13 amino acids. With V trimmed by 9 bases and J by 5 bases, 8 bases remained unmatched. The CDR3 region has the DNA TGTGCCAGTCAACAGGGGGGTGTGACTGAAGCTTTCTTT. Its protein product is CASQQGGVTEAFF.

This clonotype showed up just a few times. This chain joins TRBV5-1 and TRBJ1-2, with D hard to call. Trimming left V 0 bases short and J 8 bases short, with 11 bases between. The CDR3 contains 13 residues. Germline-derived CDR1 and CDR2 are SGHRS and YFSETQ. DNA of the CDR3: TGCGCCAGCAGCTTGGACCACTCCGGAGGCTACACCTTC. This gives the protein CASSLDHSGGYTF.

In its sample, this clonotype was seen a few times. This sequence joins TRBV10-3 and TRBJ1-2; weak D call: TRBD1 (5 bases). CDR1 is ENHRY, CDR2 SYGVKD, per germline. The CDR3 is made up of 16 amino acids. V lost 6 bases, J lost 3 bases, and 20 bases lay in between. The CDR3 reads CAIRPYSEGGDYGYTF. The CDR3, as DNA: TGTGCCATCAGGCCGTACTCGGAGGGAGGGGACTATGGCTACACCTTC.

V is TRBV10-2 and J is TRBJ1-6, with D unresolved. Germline CDR1 reads WSHSY; CDR2 reads SAAADI. Trimming removed 3 bases at V and 0 bases at J, with 12 bases between. The CDR3 consists of 17 residues. CDR3 nucleotides: TGCGCCAGCAGTGATGGGAGAGAGAGCTCCTATAATTCACCCCTCCACTTT. Translation: CASSDGRESSYNSPLHF.

The rearrangement uses TRBV9 and TRBJ2-5; 8 bases fit TRBD2. Trimming at V came to 0 bases and at J to 2 bases, leaving 12 bases not matched to a gene. Germline V gene data show CDR1 as SGDLS and CDR2 as YYNGEE. The CDR3 consists of 18 residues. Here the CDR3 reads CASSVAMGSRGGQETQYF. DNA for the CDR3: TGTGCCAGCAGCGTAGCAATGGGAAGCCGGGGGGGGCAAGAGACCCAGTACTTC. The whole variable domain, filled in from reference TRBV9 and TRBJ2-5, reads DSGVTQTPKHLITATGQRVTLRCSPRSGDLSVYWYQQSLDQGLQFLIQYYNGEERAKGNILERFSAQQFPDLHSELNLSSLELGDSALYFCASSVAMGSRGGQETQYFGPGTRLLVL.

The table lists this clonotype with many counts. The chain employs TRBV10-2 and TRBJ1-5; D remains unclear. The germline V gene has CDR1 WSHSY and CDR2 SAAADI. Trimming pared 2 bases from V and 0 bases from J, leaving 14 bases between. The CDR3 sequence is 17 residues long. CDR3: CASSEPPTAYSNQPQHF. The CDR3 DNA reads as TGCGCCAGCAGTGAGCCCCCGACGGCATATAGCAATCAGCCCCAGCATTTT.

The sample holds many counts of this clonotype. The chain employs TRBV14 and TRBJ2-7; 7 positions match TRBD1. Germline values: CDR1 SGHDN, CDR2 FVKESK. The CDR3 runs to 14 residues. The trim removed 6 bases at V and 1 base at J, leaving 6 bases unmatched. In nucleotides, the CDR3 is TGTGCCAGCAGTTCCCCGGGACAGTCCTACGAGCAGTACTTC. Protein product: CASSSPGQSYEQYF.

This clonotype was seen more than once but under ten times. V gene TRBV19 combines with J gene TRBJ1-2; 7 bases map to TRBD1. CDR1 LNHDA and CDR2 SQIVND come from the germline V gene (reference sequence). The CDR3 consists of 15 residues. V shed 8 bases and J 2 bases; nucleotides not matched to a gene: 11. The CDR3 region has the DNA TGTGCCAGTCGGGACAGACTAACCAACAACTATGGCTACACCTTC. This codes for CASRDRLTNNYGYTF.

This clonotype has ten or more counts. V is TRBV12-3 or TRBV12-4 and J is TRBJ2-7, with 7 bases identical to TRBD2. Trimming cost V 4 bases and J 3 bases; bases outside gene matches: 9. This CDR3 comprises 15 residues. The CDR3 loop reads CASSSPGRVIYEQYF. The CDR3 coding sequence is TGTGCCAGCAGTTCCCCTGGGAGGGTAATCTACGAGCAGTACTTC.